Listed below are T cell receptor beta chains from one sample, sequenced in a study of vaccination and CD4 T cells after COVID-19. Via MiXCR, TCRdb re-called the PCR reads, giving one row per CDR3 protein. The sample records about 15,000 distinct CDR3 sequences, less than 25% being singletons. These TCRs' antigens remain unknown. The source was CD4+ T cells from blood, cultured in vitro, collected before SARS-CoV-2 vaccination. These receptors all stem from a human donor who received a COVID-19 vaccine. The CDR3 runs from the conserved cysteine through the conserved F or W. The D gene is left open where the match is weak.

CDR3: CATTQGIGAGELFF
J: TRBJ2-2
D: -
V: TRBV24-1

CDR3: CSASAGSTDTQYF
J: TRBJ2-3
D: -
V: TRBV20-1

CDR3: CASSEGQGYGYTF
J: TRBJ1-2
D: -
V: TRBV6-1

CDR3: CSARETVGQPQHF
J: TRBJ1-5
D: -
V: TRBV20-1

CDR3: CASSLGGVSYEQYF
J: TRBJ2-7
D: -
V: TRBV7-9

CDR3: CAIRPQATDTQYF
J: TRBJ2-3
D: -
V: TRBV10-3

CDR3: CASRPQGDTEAFF
J: TRBJ1-1
D: TRBD1
V: TRBV6-1

CDR3: CSARYGVDTEAFF
J: TRBJ1-1
D: -
V: TRBV20-1

CDR3: CASSRDSYNEQFF
J: TRBJ2-1
D: TRBD1
V: TRBV2

CDR3: CASSQGVWLRVPYNEQFF
J: TRBJ2-1
D: -
V: TRBV3-1

CDR3: CATSDPDLGLDSYEQYF
J: TRBJ2-7
D: -
V: TRBV24-1

CDR3: CASSTRTGFYEQYF
J: TRBJ2-7
D: -
V: TRBV6-1

CDR3: CASSYDRGHEQYF
J: TRBJ2-7
D: TRBD1
V: TRBV5-8

CDR3: CASSIGSWRGVQETQYF
J: TRBJ2-5
D: TRBD2
V: TRBV19

CDR3: CASSTGTGGFQPQHF
J: TRBJ1-5
D: TRBD1
V: TRBV19

CDR3: CASSPSSGGAPNAFF
J: TRBJ2-1
D: TRBD2
V: TRBV5-4

CDR3: CAITEQNYEQYF
J: TRBJ2-7
D: -
V: TRBV10-3

CDR3: CASGYARDTQYF
J: TRBJ2-3
D: -
V: TRBV28

CDR3: CASSSLNIGSGYTF
J: TRBJ1-2
D: -
V: TRBV6-2/TRBV6-3

CDR3: CAISLRGGGYTF
J: TRBJ1-2
D: -
V: TRBV10-3

CDR3: CSARTGGRYTDTQYF
J: TRBJ2-3
D: -
V: TRBV20-1

CDR3: CASSFGTQNTEAFF
J: TRBJ1-1
D: -
V: TRBV28

CDR3: CAGRLSETQYF
J: TRBJ2-5
D: -
V: TRBV2

CDR3: CASSYSGRSSYEQYF
J: TRBJ2-7
D: -
V: TRBV6-5

CDR3: CASSQVGGNENIQYF
J: TRBJ2-4
D: -
V: TRBV4-2

CDR3: CASGTRDTQPSRETNYGYTF
J: TRBJ1-2
D: -
V: TRBV21-1

CDR3: CSVESGGGYGYTF
J: TRBJ1-2
D: -
V: TRBV29-1

CDR3: CATSRRGTEAFF
J: TRBJ1-1
D: -
V: TRBV24-1

CDR3: CASSLSTLRGLGYTF
J: TRBJ1-2
D: TRBD1
V: TRBV7-2

CDR3: CASTPRLGQGIYGYTF
J: TRBJ1-2
D: TRBD1
V: TRBV9

CDR3: CASSQRRAGELFF
J: TRBJ2-2
D: -
V: TRBV10-1

CDR3: CASSSGGGADTQYF
J: TRBJ2-3
D: TRBD2
V: TRBV7-3

CDR3: CATSRVFGANYGYTF
J: TRBJ1-2
D: -
V: TRBV15

CDR3: CASSLAGDTQYF
J: TRBJ2-3
D: -
V: TRBV12-3/TRBV12-4

CDR3: CSASTSGGARETQYF
J: TRBJ2-5
D: TRBD2
V: TRBV20-1

CDR3: CASSSSIGTGRDGYTF
J: TRBJ1-2
D: TRBD1
V: TRBV7-2

CDR3: CASSLEGKGNQPQHF
J: TRBJ1-5
D: -
V: TRBV7-9

CDR3: CASSPRGSNSPLHF
J: TRBJ1-6
D: -
V: TRBV27

CDR3: CASSRRRENTEAFF
J: TRBJ1-1
D: -
V: TRBV7-2

CDR3: CSALTGGGEKLFF
J: TRBJ1-4
D: TRBD1
V: TRBV20-1

CDR3: CAWSVRPGETQYF
J: TRBJ2-5
D: -
V: TRBV30

CDR3: CASSRRTTSGGSDTQYF
J: TRBJ2-3
D: TRBD2
V: TRBV5-4

CDR3: CASSIAGQETQYF
J: TRBJ2-5
D: -
V: TRBV19

CDR3: CASSLLPFASQETQYF
J: TRBJ2-5
D: -
V: TRBV7-9

CDR3: CASSLTRGRENEQFF
J: TRBJ2-1
D: TRBD1
V: TRBV7-9

CDR3: CASSQEGGLAGGRYNEQFF
J: TRBJ2-1
D: TRBD2
V: TRBV4-2

CDR3: CASSLDPGQAYEQYF
J: TRBJ2-7
D: TRBD1
V: TRBV5-4

CDR3: CSARGPSTTLGPYEQYF
J: TRBJ2-7
D: -
V: TRBV20-1

CDR3: CSAGRIDHSNQPQHF
J: TRBJ1-5
D: -
V: TRBV20-1

CDR3: CTWSVSSGGAGEQFF
J: TRBJ2-1
D: TRBD2
V: TRBV30

CDR3: CASRWGGSYNEQFF
J: TRBJ2-1
D: TRBD2
V: TRBV7-2

CDR3: CASSLGFRNQPQHF
J: TRBJ1-5
D: -
V: TRBV5-5

CDR3: CASSLGARQPQHF
J: TRBJ1-5
D: -
V: TRBV5-4